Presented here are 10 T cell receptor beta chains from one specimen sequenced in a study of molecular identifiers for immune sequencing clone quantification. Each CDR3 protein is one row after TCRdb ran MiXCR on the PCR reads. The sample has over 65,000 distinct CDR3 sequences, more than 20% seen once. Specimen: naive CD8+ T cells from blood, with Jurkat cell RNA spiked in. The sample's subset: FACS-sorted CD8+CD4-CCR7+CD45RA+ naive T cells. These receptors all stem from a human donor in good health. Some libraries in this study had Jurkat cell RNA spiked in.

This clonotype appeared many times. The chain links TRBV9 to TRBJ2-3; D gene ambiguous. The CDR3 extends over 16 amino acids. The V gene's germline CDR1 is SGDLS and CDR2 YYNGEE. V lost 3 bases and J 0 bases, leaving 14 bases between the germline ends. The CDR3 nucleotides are TGTGCCAGCAGCGCCTCTGCGGTAACTAGCACAGATACGCAGTATTTT. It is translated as CASSASAVTSTDTQYF. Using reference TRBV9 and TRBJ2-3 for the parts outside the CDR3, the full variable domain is DSGVTQTPKHLITATGQRVTLRCSPRSGDLSVYWYQQSLDQGLQFLIQYYNGEERAKGNILERFSAQQFPDLHSELNLSSLELGDSALYFCASSASAVTSTDTQYFGPGTRLTVL.

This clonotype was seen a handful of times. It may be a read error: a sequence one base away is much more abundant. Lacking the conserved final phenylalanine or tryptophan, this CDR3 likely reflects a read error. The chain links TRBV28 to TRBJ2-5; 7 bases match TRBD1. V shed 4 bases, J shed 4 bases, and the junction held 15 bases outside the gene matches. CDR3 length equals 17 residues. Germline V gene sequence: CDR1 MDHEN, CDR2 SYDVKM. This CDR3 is CASSSVMTGNLLETQYV. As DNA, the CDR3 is TGTGCCAGCAGTTCTGTAATGACAGGGAACCTTTTAGAGACCCAGTACGTC.

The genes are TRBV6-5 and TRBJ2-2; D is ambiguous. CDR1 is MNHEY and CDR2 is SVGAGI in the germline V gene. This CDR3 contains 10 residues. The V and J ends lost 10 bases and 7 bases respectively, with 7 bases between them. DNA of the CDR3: TGTGCCACAGGAGACGGGGAGCTGTTTTTT. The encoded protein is CATGDGELFF.

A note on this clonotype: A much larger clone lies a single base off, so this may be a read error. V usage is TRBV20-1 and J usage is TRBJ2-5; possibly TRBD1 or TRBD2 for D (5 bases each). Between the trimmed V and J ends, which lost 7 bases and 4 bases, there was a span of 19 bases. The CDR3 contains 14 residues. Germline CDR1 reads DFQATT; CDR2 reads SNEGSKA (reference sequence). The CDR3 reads CSVRPWDPGETQYF. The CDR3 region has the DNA TGCAGTGTTCGTCCATGGGACCCAGGAGAGACCCAGTACTTC.

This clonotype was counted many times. The CDR3 loop reads CASSLRTSGRTDTQYF. In DNA form, the CDR3 reads TGTGCCAGCAGCTTAAGAACTAGCGGGAGGACAGATACGCAGTATTTT. The chain links TRBV7-9 to TRBJ2-3, with 12 bases that match TRBD2. V was pared by 2 bases and J by 3 bases, with 3 bases of the junction left unmatched. This CDR3 comprises 16 residues. Germline V gene sequence: CDR1 SEHNR, CDR2 FQNEAQ (reference sequence).

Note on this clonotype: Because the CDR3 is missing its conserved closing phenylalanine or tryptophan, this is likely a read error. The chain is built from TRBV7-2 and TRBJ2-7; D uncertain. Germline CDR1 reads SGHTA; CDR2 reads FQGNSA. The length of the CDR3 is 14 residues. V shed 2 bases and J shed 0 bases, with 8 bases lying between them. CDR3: CASSLLGNSYEQYL. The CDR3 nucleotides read TGTGCCAGCAGCTTACTTGGGAACTCCTACGAGCAGTACCTC.

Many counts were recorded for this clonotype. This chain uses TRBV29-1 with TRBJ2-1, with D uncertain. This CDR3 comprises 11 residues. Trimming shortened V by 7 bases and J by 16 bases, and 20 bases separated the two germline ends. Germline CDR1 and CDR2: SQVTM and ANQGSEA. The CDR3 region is CSAYWPPHRFF. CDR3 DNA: TGCAGCGCTTACTGGCCCCCCCATAGATTCTTC.

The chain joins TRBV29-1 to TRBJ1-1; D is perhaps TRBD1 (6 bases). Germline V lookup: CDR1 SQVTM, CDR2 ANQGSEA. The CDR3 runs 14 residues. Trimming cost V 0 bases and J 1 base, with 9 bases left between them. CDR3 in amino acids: CSVEDLQGNTEAFF. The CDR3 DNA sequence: TGCAGCGTTGAAGACCTACAGGGGAACACTGAAGCTTTCTTT.

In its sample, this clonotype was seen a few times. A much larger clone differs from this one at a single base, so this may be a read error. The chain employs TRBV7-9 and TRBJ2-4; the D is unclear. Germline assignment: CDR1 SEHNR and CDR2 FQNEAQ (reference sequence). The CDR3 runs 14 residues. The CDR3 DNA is TGTGCCTGCAGCCCACCCCGTAAACCAAACATTCAGTACTTC. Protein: CACSPPRKPNIQYF.

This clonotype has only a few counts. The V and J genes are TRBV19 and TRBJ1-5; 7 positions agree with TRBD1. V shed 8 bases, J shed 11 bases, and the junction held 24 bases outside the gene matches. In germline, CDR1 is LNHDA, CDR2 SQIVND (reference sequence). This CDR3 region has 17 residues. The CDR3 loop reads CASFGGGQVRDGVSQHF. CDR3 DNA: TGTGCCAGTTTTGGAGGAGGACAGGTACGCGATGGCGTGTCCCAGCATTTT.